This T cell receptor (beta chain) was sequenced during a study of siplizumab effects on memory and regulatory T cells. Study-wide findings and caveats: Alloreactive clones mapping to unstimulated subsets formed only a minor fraction.

Concerning this clone itself: Its antigen is as yet unknown. The limits of the CDR3 on the DNA are not certain, so only TCRdb's listed CDR3 is given.

Libraries were prepared by immunoSEQ multiplex PCR; TCRdb keeps only in-frame clonotypes and omits some of them. Here the sample spans 65,000 to 90,000 clones, 93% being singletons. The CDR3 comprises 18 residues, both ends counted. Input material: CD8+ T cells sorted from blood. The origin of this receptor is a human donor in good health. The chain links TRBV21-1 to TRBJ2-2; the listed D gene, TRBD1, was not tested against the DNA. TRBV21-1 constitutes a pseudogene. The CDR3 protein is CASSNVARGSSNTGELFF.